This TCR beta chain came from a study of cytomegalovirus exposure and HLA in healthy donors. Study findings and constraints: A later analysis linked around 15,000 TCR beta sequences to HLA alleles at 0.05 false discovery rate. Accurate prediction of HLA-A and HLA-B alleles (for most subjects) was reportedly achieved from TCR beta sequences.

Both 60 Vbeta primers and 13 Jbeta primers went into the PCR. Sequenced by immunoSEQ multiplex PCR; TCRdb stores in-frame clones only, minus some. The sample shows about 140,000 clones, over 60% of them seen only once. This CDR3 spans 16 amino acids. Germline V gene data show CDR1 as SGHRS and CDR2 as YFSETQ. Trimming removed 0 bases from V and 4 bases from J; junction bases left unmatched: 9. Turning to this clone: Its target is not known.

V is TRBV5-1 and J is TRBJ1-1, with 7 positions matching TRBD1. The receptor comes from a woman in her twenties or thirties in good health and CMV-seronegative. Source material: PBMCs. CDR3 nucleotides: TGCGCCAGCAGCTTGGGACAGGGTCTAGGGAGCACTGAAGCTTTCTTT. Its protein product is CASSLGQGLGSTEAFF.